This T cell receptor (beta chain) was documented in a study of CD8 T cells in Susac syndrome. The multiple sclerosis control group consisted of treatment-naive patients whose relapsing-remitting disease, which was either stable or active, fulfilled revised McDonald criteria. cDNA came from about 0.46 to 1 ug RNA primed by random hexamers. TCRdb reprocessed the immunoSEQ multiplex PCR reads via MiXCR and lists one record per CDR3 protein. There are about 300,000 distinct CDR3 sequences in the sample; roughly 85% occur only once, and approximately 0.2% lies in the top ten. Germline CDR1 reads SGHAT; CDR2 reads FQNNGV. The CDR3 is 14 amino acids. V gave up 5 bases and J gave up 6 bases; unmatched junction bases: 5.

This TCR derives from a human donor with multiple sclerosis. The sequenced sample was CD8+ T cells from PBMCs. The chain joins TRBV11-2 to TRBJ1-4, with 8 positions matching TRBD1. DNA for the CDR3: TGTGCCAGCAGCCCTTGGACAGGGTATGAAAAACTGTTTTTT. Translated: CASSPWTGYEKLFF. Full variable domain (rest looked up from reference TRBV11-2 and TRBJ1-4): EAGVAQSPRYKIIEKRQSVAFWCNPISGHATLYWYQQILGQGPKLLIQFQNNGVVDDSQLPKDRFSAERLKGVDSTLKIQPAKLEDSAVYLCASSPWTGYEKLFFGSGTQLSVL.